This T cell receptor beta chain is drawn from a study of T cells and Merkel cell carcinoma outcomes. Assay: immunoSEQ multiplex PCR; the TCRdb copy retains only in-frame clones and omits some. Found here are about 4,200 clones, about 92% of them singletons; the top ten hold about 1.7%. Germline lookup yields CDR1 MNHEY and CDR2 SVGAGI. The CDR3 runs to 14 residues. V gave up 0 bases and J gave up 7 bases, with 11 bases separating them. The material sequenced was tumor tissue from Merkel cell carcinoma. This chain uses TRBV6-5 with TRBJ2-3; D tentatively reads TRBD1 or TRBD2 (6 bases each). The source of this sequence is a human donor with Merkel cell carcinoma. CDR3: CASSYSGGTNTQYF. In DNA, the CDR3 is TGTGCCAGCAGTTACTCGGGGGGCACGAATACGCAGTATTTT.